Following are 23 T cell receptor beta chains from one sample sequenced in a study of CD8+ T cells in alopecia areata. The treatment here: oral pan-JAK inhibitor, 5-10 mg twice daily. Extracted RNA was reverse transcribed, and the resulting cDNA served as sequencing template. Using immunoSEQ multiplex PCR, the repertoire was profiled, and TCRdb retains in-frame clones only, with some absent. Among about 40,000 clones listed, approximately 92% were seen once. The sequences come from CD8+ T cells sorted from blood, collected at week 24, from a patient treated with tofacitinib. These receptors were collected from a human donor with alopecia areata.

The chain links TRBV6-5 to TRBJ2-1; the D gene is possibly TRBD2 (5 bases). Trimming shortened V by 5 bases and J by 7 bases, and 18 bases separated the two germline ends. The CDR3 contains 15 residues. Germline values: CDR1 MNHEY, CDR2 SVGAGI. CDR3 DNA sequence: TGTGCCAGCAGTCCGTCGGACTTTCCTAGGAATGAGCAGTTCTTC. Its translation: CASSPSDFPRNEQFF.

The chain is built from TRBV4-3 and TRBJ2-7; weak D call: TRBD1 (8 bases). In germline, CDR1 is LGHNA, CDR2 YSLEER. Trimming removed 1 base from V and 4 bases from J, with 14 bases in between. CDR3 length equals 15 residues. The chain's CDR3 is CASSQGLQGGYEQYF. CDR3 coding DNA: TGCGCCAGCAGCCAAGGTCTACAGGGGGGGTACGAGCAGTACTTC.

The CDR3 DNA reads TGCGCCAGCAGCCTTCTTAAGACAGGGAGCTACGAGCAGTACTTC. Its protein product is CASSLLKTGSYEQYF. The chain employs TRBV4-1 and TRBJ2-7; 7 bases fit TRBD1. CDR3 length: 15 amino acids. The junction had 9 bases not matched to a gene; V was cut back by 4 bases and J by 3 bases. Germline lookup yields CDR1 MGHRA and CDR2 YSYEKL.

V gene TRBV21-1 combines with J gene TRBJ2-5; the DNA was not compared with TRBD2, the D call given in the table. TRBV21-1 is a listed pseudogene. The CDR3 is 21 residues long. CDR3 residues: CASSKNLLAGRDAPCKETQYF. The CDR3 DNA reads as TGTGCCAGCAGCAAGAATCTACTAGCGGGGCGGGACGCTCCTTGTAAAGAGACCCAGTACTTC.

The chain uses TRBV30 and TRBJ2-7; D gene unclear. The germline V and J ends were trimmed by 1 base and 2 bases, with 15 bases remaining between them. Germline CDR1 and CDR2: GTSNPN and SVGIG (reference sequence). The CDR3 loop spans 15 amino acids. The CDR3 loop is CAWSGPHGAAYEQYF. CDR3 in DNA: TGTGCCTGGAGTGGACCACACGGCGCGGCCTACGAGCAGTACTTC. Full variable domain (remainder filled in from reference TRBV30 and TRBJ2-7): SQTIHQWPATLVQPVGSPLSLECTVEGTSNPNLYWYRQAAGRGLQLLFYSVGIGQISSEVPQNLSASRPQDRQFILSSKKLLLSDSGFYLCAWSGPHGAAYEQYFGPGTRLTVT.

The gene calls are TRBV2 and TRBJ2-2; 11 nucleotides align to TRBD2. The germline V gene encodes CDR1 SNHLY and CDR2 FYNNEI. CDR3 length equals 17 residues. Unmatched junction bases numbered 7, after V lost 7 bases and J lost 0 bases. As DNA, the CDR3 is TGTGCCAGCACCTGGGCTAGCGGGGGGCCGAACACCGGGGAGCTGTTTTTT. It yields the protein CASTWASGGPNTGELFF.

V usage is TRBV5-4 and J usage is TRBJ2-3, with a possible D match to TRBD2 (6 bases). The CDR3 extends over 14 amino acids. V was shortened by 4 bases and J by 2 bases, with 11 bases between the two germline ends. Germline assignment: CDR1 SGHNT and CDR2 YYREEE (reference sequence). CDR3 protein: CASSGGTNTDTQYF. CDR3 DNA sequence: TGTGCCAGCAGCGGCGGGACCAACACAGATACGCAGTATTTT.

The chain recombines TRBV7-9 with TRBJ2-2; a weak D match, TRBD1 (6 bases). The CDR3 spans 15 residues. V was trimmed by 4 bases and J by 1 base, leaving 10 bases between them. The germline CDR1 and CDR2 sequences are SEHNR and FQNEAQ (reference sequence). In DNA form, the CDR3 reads TGTGCCAGCAGCTCCAGCAGGGGGAACACCGGGGAGCTGTTTTTT. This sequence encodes CASSSSRGNTGELFF.

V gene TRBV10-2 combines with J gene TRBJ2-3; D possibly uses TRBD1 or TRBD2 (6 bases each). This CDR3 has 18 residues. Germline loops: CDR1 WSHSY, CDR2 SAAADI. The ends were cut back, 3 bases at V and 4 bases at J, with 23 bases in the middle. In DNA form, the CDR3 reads TGCGCCAGCAGTGACAGGTTTTATGGGGGGCTTGAGGCAGATACGCAGTATTTT. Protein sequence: CASSDRFYGGLEADTQYF.

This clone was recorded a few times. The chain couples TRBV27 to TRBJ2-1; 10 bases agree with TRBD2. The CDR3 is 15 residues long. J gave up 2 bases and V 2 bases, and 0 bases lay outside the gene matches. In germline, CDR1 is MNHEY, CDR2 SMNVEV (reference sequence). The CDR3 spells CASSLLAGAYNEQFF. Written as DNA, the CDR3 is TGTGCCAGCAGTTTACTAGCGGGGGCCTACAATGAGCAGTTCTTC.

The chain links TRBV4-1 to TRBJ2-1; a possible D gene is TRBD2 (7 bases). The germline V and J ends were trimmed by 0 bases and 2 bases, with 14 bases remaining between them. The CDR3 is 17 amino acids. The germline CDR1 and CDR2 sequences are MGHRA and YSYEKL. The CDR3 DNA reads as TGCGCCAGCAGCCAAGAGAGGGGCGGGGGCCCCTACAATGAGCAGTTCTTC. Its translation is CASSQERGGGPYNEQFF.

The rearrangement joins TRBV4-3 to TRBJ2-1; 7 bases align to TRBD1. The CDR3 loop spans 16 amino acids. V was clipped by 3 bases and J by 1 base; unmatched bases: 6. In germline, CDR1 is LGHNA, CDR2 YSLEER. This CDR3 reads CASSQRTGPSYNEQFF. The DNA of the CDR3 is TGCGCCAGCAGCCAGCGGACAGGCCCGTCCTACAATGAGCAGTTCTTC.

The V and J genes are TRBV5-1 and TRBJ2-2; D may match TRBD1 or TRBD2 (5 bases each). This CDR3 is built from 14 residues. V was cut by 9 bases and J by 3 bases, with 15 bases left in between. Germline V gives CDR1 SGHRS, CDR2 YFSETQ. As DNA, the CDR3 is TGCGCCACCATGAGGGGCGCGGACACCGGGGAGCTGTTTTTT. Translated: CATMRGADTGELFF. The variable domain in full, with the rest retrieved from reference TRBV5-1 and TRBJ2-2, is KAGVTQTPRYLIKTRGQQVTLSCSPISGHRSVSWYQQTPGQGLQFLFEYFSETQRNKGNFPGRFSGRQFSNSRSEMNVSTLELGDSALYLCATMRGADTGELFFGEGSRLTVL.

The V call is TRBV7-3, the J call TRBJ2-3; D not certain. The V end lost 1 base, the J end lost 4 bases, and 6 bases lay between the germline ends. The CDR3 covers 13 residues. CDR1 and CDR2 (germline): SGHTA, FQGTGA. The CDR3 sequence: CASSLNGADTQYF. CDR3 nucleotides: TGTGCCAGCAGCTTAAATGGGGCAGATACGCAGTATTTT.

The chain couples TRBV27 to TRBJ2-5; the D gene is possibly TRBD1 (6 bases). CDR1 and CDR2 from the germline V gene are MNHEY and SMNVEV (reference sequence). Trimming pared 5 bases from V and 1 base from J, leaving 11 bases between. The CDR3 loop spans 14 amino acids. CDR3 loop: CASSLTGSQETQYF. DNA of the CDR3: TGTGCCAGCAGTCTGACAGGATCCCAAGAGACCCAGTACTTC.

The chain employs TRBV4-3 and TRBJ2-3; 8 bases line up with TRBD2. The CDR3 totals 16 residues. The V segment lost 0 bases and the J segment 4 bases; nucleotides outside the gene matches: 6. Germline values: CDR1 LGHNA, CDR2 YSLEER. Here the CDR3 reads CASSQEDGGGADTQYF. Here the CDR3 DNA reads TGCGCCAGCAGCCAAGAAGACGGGGGGGGTGCAGATACGCAGTATTTT.

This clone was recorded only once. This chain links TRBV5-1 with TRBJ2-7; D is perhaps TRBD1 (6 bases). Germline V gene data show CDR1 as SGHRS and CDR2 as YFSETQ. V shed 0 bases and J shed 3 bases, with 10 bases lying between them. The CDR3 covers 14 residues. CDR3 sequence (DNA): TGCGCCAGCAGCTTGGAAACAGGGAGCTACGAGCAGTACTTC. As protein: CASSLETGSYEQYF.

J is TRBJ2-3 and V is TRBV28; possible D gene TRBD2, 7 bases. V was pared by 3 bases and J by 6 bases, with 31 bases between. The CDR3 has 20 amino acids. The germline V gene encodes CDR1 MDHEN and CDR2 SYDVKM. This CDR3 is CASSFDLAVRGKGEEDTQYF. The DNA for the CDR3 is TGTGCCAGCAGTTTTGACCTAGCGGTGCGGGGCAAGGGGGAAGAGGATACGCAGTATTTT.

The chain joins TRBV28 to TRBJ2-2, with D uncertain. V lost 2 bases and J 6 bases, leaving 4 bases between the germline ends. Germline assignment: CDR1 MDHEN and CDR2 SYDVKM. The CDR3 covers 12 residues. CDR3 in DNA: TGTGCCAGCAGTTTAGGTTCCGGGGAGCTGTTTTTT. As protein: CASSLGSGELFF.

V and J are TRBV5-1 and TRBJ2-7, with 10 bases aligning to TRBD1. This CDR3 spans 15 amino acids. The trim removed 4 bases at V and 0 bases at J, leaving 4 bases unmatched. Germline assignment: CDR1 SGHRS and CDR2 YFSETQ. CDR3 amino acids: CASSLGTGASYEQYF. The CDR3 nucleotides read TGCGCCAGCAGCCTGGGGACAGGGGCCTCCTACGAGCAGTACTTC.

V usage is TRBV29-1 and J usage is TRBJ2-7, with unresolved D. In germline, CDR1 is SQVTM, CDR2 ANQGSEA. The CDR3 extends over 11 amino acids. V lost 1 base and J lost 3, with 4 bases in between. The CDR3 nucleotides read TGCAGCGTTGAAGTCCACTACGAGCAGTACTTC. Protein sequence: CSVEVHYEQYF.

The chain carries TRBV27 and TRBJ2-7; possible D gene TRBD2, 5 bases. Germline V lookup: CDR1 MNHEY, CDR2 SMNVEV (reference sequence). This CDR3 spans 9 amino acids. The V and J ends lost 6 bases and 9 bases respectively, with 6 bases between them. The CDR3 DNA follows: TGTGCCAGCAGCCGGGGGCAGTACTTC. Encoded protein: CASSRGQYF.

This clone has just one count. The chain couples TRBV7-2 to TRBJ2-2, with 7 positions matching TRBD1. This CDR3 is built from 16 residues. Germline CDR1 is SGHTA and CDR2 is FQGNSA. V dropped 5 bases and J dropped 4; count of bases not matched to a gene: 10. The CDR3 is CASSPPGTVITGELFF. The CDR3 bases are TGTGCCAGCAGCCCCCCCGGGACAGTGATCACCGGGGAGCTGTTTTTT.